This is a list of T cell receptor beta chains from one sample in a study of blood T cell repertoires in COVID-19. Data came from immunoSEQ multiplex PCR; TCRdb stores just in-frame clones and leaves some out. Among 85,000 to 95,000 clones listed, 60% to 80% were seen once. Sequenced material: peripheral blood. The receptors derive from an elderly woman with acute or convalescent COVID-19. Both conserved end residues are part of each CDR3. D genes are given only for firm matches. For some rows the clone size is stated as once, few or many, or as a class when expanded; others skip it.

J | D | size | V | DNA | CDR3
TRBJ2-5 | TRBD1 | NA | TRBV29-1 | TGCAGCGTCCGACAGGGGCGGGAGACCCAGTACTTC | CSVRQGRETQYF
TRBJ2-7 | NA | many | TRBV3-1/TRBV3-2 | TGTGCCAGCAGCCAACCAGGGGCAACAACGGAGCAGTACTTC | CASSQPGATTEQYF
TRBJ2-1 | TRBD2 | NA | TRBV16 | TGTGCCAGCAGCCAATCTTCTAGCGGATCCTACAATGAGCAGTTCTTC | CASSQSSSGSYNEQFF
TRBJ1-2 | TRBD1 | NA | TRBV3-1/TRBV3-2 | TGTGCCAGCAGCCAAGAGGTGAGGACAGGGAACTATGGCTACACCTTC | CASSQEVRTGNYGYTF
TRBJ1-1 | NA | NA | TRBV2 | TGTGCCAGCAGTGTACAGGTTAACACTGAAGCTTTCTTT | CASSVQVNTEAFF
TRBJ2-5 | TRBD2 | NA | TRBV28 | TGTGCCAGCAGTTTAATCCTCGGGGGGCAAGAGACCCAGTACTTC | CASSLILGGQETQYF
TRBJ1-2 | NA | NA | TRBV6-5 | TGTGCCAGCAGTTACTCTTTATGGGGCAACTATGGCTACACCTTC | CASSYSLWGNYGYTF
TRBJ1-4 | NA | NA | TRBV4-1 | TGCGCCAGCAGCCAAGAATCTGAGATCCTTAATGAAAAACTGTTTTTT | CASSQESEILNEKLFF
TRBJ1-2 | NA | NA | TRBV5-6 | TGTGCCAGCAGCACTCCGAACAGTAACTATGGCTACACCTTC | CASSTPNSNYGYTF
TRBJ2-7 | TRBD1 | NA | TRBV6-2/TRBV6-3 | TGTGCCAGCAGTTATACGGGACAGGGTCCCGAGCAGTACTTC | CASSYTGQGPEQYF
TRBJ1-3 | NA | few | TRBV18 | TGTGCCAGCTCACCAACAGGTTCTGGAAACACCATATATTTT | CASSPTGSGNTIYF
TRBJ1-6 | NA | few | TRBV7-9 | TGTGCCAGCAGCTTAGGGGATAGGGGATCACCCCTCCACTTT | CASSLGDRGSPLHF
TRBJ2-1 | TRBD2 | few | TRBV3-1/TRBV3-2 | TGTGCCAGCAGCTTGCGGGGGGCAGGAAACAATGAGCAGTTCTTC | CASSLRGAGNNEQFF
TRBJ1-1 | NA | NA | TRBV29-1 | TGCAGCGGCAGGTCGAGAAACACTGAAGCTTTCTTT | CSGRSRNTEAFF
TRBJ1-2 | NA | NA | TRBV19 | TGTGCCAGTAGTATAGATGGGGAGGGTAACTATGGCTACACCTTC | CASSIDGEGNYGYTF
TRBJ2-7 | TRBD1 | NA | TRBV2 | TGTGCCAGCAGGGGACAGTCCTACGAGCAGTACTTC | CASRGQSYEQYF
TRBJ1-2 | TRBD1 | NA | TRBV4-3 | TGCGCCAGCAGCCCCGCCCACACAGGGGGCAACTATGGCTACACCTTC | CASSPAHTGGNYGYTF
TRBJ2-6 | NA | few | TRBV18 | TGTGCCAGCTCACCAATCGGGGAGTGGGCCAACGTCCTGACTTTC | CASSPIGEWANVLTF
TRBJ1-1 | NA | NA | TRBV5-1 | TGCGCCAGCAGCTCGGGGGGTGGAACTGAAGCTTTCTTT | CASSSGGGTEAFF
TRBJ2-3 | TRBD2 | NA | TRBV5-1 | TGCGCCAGCAGCTCCCCTAGCGGGCTTCGCACAGATACGCAGTATTTT | CASSSPSGLRTDTQYF
TRBJ2-1 | TRBD2 | NA | TRBV5-4 | TGTGCCAGCAGCTTGGGGCTAGCGGGGGGCCAGGGGCAGTTCTTC | CASSLGLAGGQGQFF
TRBJ2-1 | TRBD2 | NA | TRBV9 | TGTGCCAGCAGCGAGAACCTACTAGCGGGGTCCTACAATGAGCAGTTCTTC | CASSENLLAGSYNEQFF
TRBJ1-1 | NA | once | TRBV2 | TGTGCCAGCAGTGAGATTGGAGAAATGAACACTGAAGCTTTCTTT | CASSEIGEMNTEAFF